This T cell receptor beta chain was obtained from a study of regulatory T cells in long-lasting Graves disease. Time point denoted: newly diagnosed GD, antithyroid drugs for less than 3 months. RNA isolated from PBMCs was used to make the TCR library. For TCR beta, libraries came from iRepertoire HTBI primers and Arm-PCR of CDR3 regions. TCRdb redid the calling of the multiplex PCR reads with MiXCR, one entry per CDR3 protein. Among 350,000 to 500,000 distinct CDR3 sequences listed, 14% were seen once. The sample holds a few counts of this clonotype. This CDR3 is 18 amino acids long. In germline, CDR1 is SGHVS, CDR2 FNYEAQ. Trimming at V came to 1 base and at J to 4 bases, leaving 8 bases not matched to a gene. These data also featured in a second study, about T cells in Graves' hyperthyroidism and ophthalmopathy. That paper adds: Appearing also in blood were most of the thyroid clonotypes expanded above 0.001.

This sequence was found in a woman aged 45-59 years with Graves disease. The chain recombines TRBV7-6 with TRBJ2-5; 14 nucleotides line up with TRBD2. The sequences come from peripheral blood mononuclear cells (PBMCs), collected at new diagnosis, from a patient treated with antithyroid drugs. DNA for the CDR3: TGTGCCAGCAGCTTAGAAGCGACTAGCGGGAGGGCCAGAGAGACCCAGTACTTC. Translating gives CASSLEATSGRARETQYF.